The 30 T cell receptor beta chains in this list originate from one sample, sequenced in a study of T cell responses to AZD1222 COVID-19 vaccine. Measured with immunoSEQ multiplex PCR; TCRdb has only the in-frame clones, and not every one. The top ten hold roughly 2% of the sample, which has just under 55,000 clones, 89% seen once. Specimen: peripheral blood, collected on day 0 of AZD1222 vaccination. These receptors were taken from an adult in good health.

This sequence joins TRBV19 and TRBJ2-2; D possibly corresponds to TRBD2 (6 bases). Trimming shortened V by 8 bases and J by 2 bases, and 12 bases separated the two germline ends. The CDR3 contains 14 residues. Germline loops: CDR1 LNHDA, CDR2 SQIVND (reference sequence). The DNA for the CDR3 is TGTGCCAGTGACTCTAGCGAAAACACCGGGGAGCTGTTTTTT. Translated, it gives CASDSSENTGELFF.

This clone was observed once. At the DNA level, this CDR3 is encoded by other sequences in the same sample as well. The chain employs TRBV5-1 and TRBJ2-7; 8 bases fit TRBD1. This CDR3 contains 14 residues. CDR1 and CDR2 from the germline V gene are SGHRS and YFSETQ. The V gene end was trimmed by 0 bases and the J gene end by 1 base; junction bases not matched to a gene: 0. The CDR3 here is CASSLGQGSYEQYF. The DNA for the CDR3 is TGCGCCAGCAGCTTGGGACAGGGGTCCTACGAGCAGTACTTC.

The V gene is TRBV27, the J gene TRBJ2-1; 13 bases are a match to TRBD2. J was trimmed by 8 bases and V by 5 bases; bases with no gene match: 12. Germline CDR1 MNHEY, CDR2 SMNVEV (reference sequence). This CDR3 contains 17 residues. CDR3 in amino acids: CASSPKRTSGSSHEQFF. The CDR3 DNA reads as TGTGCCAGCAGTCCCAAGAGGACTAGCGGGAGTTCCCATGAGCAGTTCTTC.

The chain uses TRBV5-6 and TRBJ2-2; TRBD2 matches at 10 bases. After removal of 5 bases from V and 5 bases from J, the junction contained 6 bases not matched to a gene. CDR3 length: 15 residues. Per germline, CDR1 SGHDT and CDR2 YYEEEE. CDR3 sequence reads: CASSSLAGNTGELFF. CDR3 nucleotides: TGTGCCAGCAGTTCACTAGCGGGAAATACCGGGGAGCTGTTTTTT.

The V gene is TRBV2, the J gene TRBJ2-7; TRBD2 aligns across 13 bases. The CDR3 is 16 residues long. V lost 4 bases, J lost 9 bases, and 12 bases stayed unmatched. Germline V CDR1 and CDR2: SNHLY, FYNNEI. The CDR3 loop is CASSVLPGLAGARQYF. CDR3 DNA: TGTGCCAGCAGTGTCCTACCTGGACTAGCGGGAGCTCGGCAGTACTTC.

V and J are TRBV5-5 and TRBJ2-5; D is uncertain. The CDR3 consists of 13 residues. Germline CDR1 reads SGHKS; CDR2 reads YYEKEE (reference sequence). V was pared by 0 bases and J by 1 base, with 4 bases between. CDR3 nucleotides: TGTGCCAGCAGCTTGGTTCCCCAAGAGACCCAGTACTTC. It encodes CASSLVPQETQYF.

V is TRBV29-1 and J is TRBJ1-5; D might be TRBD1 (6 bases). The germline V gene has CDR1 SQVTM and CDR2 ANQGSEA. CDR3 size: 14 residues. Deletions cut 4 bases from V and 0 bases from J, with 10 bases between. For the CDR3, the DNA is TGCAGCGTTGGGGGACACAATAGCAATCAGCCCCAGCATTTT. It is translated as CSVGGHNSNQPQHF.

The J gene is TRBJ1-2, the V gene TRBV28; 7 bases line up with TRBD1. V was pared by 2 bases and J by 3 bases, with 6 bases of the junction left unmatched. This CDR3 comprises 15 residues. Germline CDR1 and CDR2: MDHEN and SYDVKM. The CDR3 protein is CASSLPGQTDYGYTF. Written as DNA, the CDR3 is TGTGCCAGCAGTTTACCGGGACAGACGGACTATGGCTACACCTTC.

This clone appeared a few times. The chain employs TRBV7-2 and TRBJ2-3; D may be TRBD2 (6 bases). The CDR3 consists of 16 residues. Per the germline V gene, CDR1 is SGHTA and CDR2 is FQGNSA. The V gene lost 10 bases and the J gene lost 3 bases, with 23 bases spanning the gap. CDR3 nucleotide sequence: TGTGCCACTAGGTCTCCGGCGGGGAGAGGAACAGATACGCAGTATTTT. Translating gives CATRSPAGRGTDTQYF. The entire variable domain, with the rest obtained from reference TRBV7-2 and TRBJ2-3, is as follows: GAGVSQSPSNKVTEKGKDVELRCDPISGHTALYWYRQSLGQGLEFLIYFQGNSAPDKSGLPSDRFSAERTGGSVSTLTIQRTQQEDSAVYLCATRSPAGRGTDTQYFGPGTRLTVL.

The rearrangement links TRBV5-4 to TRBJ1-2; 7 nucleotides line up with TRBD1. The ends lost 3 bases at V and 5 bases at J; junction bases unmatched: 4. The CDR3 has 13 residues. Germline loops: CDR1 SGHNT, CDR2 YYREEE (reference sequence). CDR3 nucleotide sequence: TGTGCCAGCAGCTCCGAGGGGGCGTATGGCTACACCTTC. This codes for CASSSEGAYGYTF.

The chain employs TRBV27 and TRBJ2-7, with D perhaps TRBD2 (5 bases). With 2 bases removed from V and 0 bases from J, the gap between germline ends came to 8 bases. Germline CDR1 reads MNHEY; CDR2 reads SMNVEV (reference sequence). The CDR3 consists of 14 residues. CDR3 nucleotides: TGTGCCAGCAGTTTAGCGGGCAGCTCCTACGAGCAGTACTTC. It translates to CASSLAGSSYEQYF.

V gene TRBV30 combines with J gene TRBJ2-5; 7 nucleotides agree with TRBD2. The V gene end was trimmed by 2 bases and the J gene end by 2 bases; junction bases not matched to a gene: 5. This CDR3 contains 14 residues. Germline V gene data show CDR1 as GTSNPN and CDR2 as SVGIG (reference sequence). CDR3 DNA sequence: TGTGCCTGGAGTCGGGGCGGGAGTCAAGAGACCCAGTACTTC. The encoded protein is CAWSRGGSQETQYF.

The chain recombines TRBV5-1 with TRBJ1-1; no definite D call. Germline V gene data show CDR1 as SGHRS and CDR2 as YFSETQ. The ends were cut back, 4 bases at V and 1 base at J, with 14 bases in the middle. This CDR3 has 15 amino acids. The CDR3 coding sequence is TGCGCCAGCAGCCTAGGGATGGCGGGGAACACTGAAGCTTTCTTT. Its protein product is CASSLGMAGNTEAFF.

V gene TRBV18 combines with J gene TRBJ1-2; no reliable D call. CDR1 KGHSH and CDR2 LQKENI come from the germline V gene. The CDR3 loop spans 14 amino acids. The V end lost 5 bases, the J end lost 1 base, and 11 bases lay between the germline ends. The CDR3 loop reads CASSVSWGNYGYTF. Here the CDR3 DNA reads TGTGCCAGCTCAGTAAGCTGGGGTAACTATGGCTACACCTTC. The complete variable domain, with remaining parts taken from reference TRBV18 and TRBJ1-2, reads NAGVMQNPRHLVRRRGQEARLRCSPMKGHSHVYWYRQLPEEGLKFMVYLQKENIIDESGMPKERFSAEFPKEGPSILRIQQVVRGDSAAYFCASSVSWGNYGYTFGSGTRLTVV.

The rearrangement joins TRBV28 to TRBJ1-6; no definite D call. Trimming shortened V by 3 bases and J by 3 bases, and 12 bases separated the two germline ends. In germline, CDR1 is MDHEN, CDR2 SYDVKM. The CDR3 loop spans 16 amino acids. The CDR3 reads CASSFLFGSYNSPLHF. CDR3 bases: TGTGCCAGCAGTTTTCTATTTGGCAGCTATAATTCACCCCTCCACTTT.

The CDR3 DNA sequence: TGTGCCAGCAGCTTAGTTTCGGAGCAGCCCCAGCATTTT. This translates into CASSLVSEQPQHF. V and J are TRBV11-2 and TRBJ1-5; D is ambiguous. The ends were cut back, 1 base at V and 7 bases at J, with 8 bases in the middle. Germline V lookup: CDR1 SGHAT, CDR2 FQNNGV. There are 13 residues in the CDR3.

The rearrangement uses TRBV6-5 and TRBJ2-7; D unclear. V shed 0 bases and J shed 2 bases, with 14 bases lying between them. The CDR3 has 16 amino acids. Per the germline V gene, CDR1 is MNHEY and CDR2 is SVGAGI. Written as DNA, the CDR3 is TGTGCCAGCAGTTACTCCTCTTCAAGCGCAACCTACGAGCAGTACTTC. This translates into CASSYSSSSATYEQYF.

This chain links TRBV28 with TRBJ2-7; TRBD2 is a possible D gene (6 bases). Germline CDR1 MDHEN, CDR2 SYDVKM. This CDR3 region has 14 residues. The V end was cut by 2 bases, the J end by 4 bases, with 12 bases between. The CDR3 nucleotides read TGTGCCAGCAGTTTAGGGCAGGGACTGTACGAGCAGTACTTC. Translation gives CASSLGQGLYEQYF.

The chain recombines TRBV15 with TRBJ1-3; D gene ambiguous. V was pared by 1 base and J by 4 bases, with 20 bases between. CDR1 LNHNV and CDR2 YYDKDF come from the germline V gene (reference sequence). The CDR3 runs to 18 residues. DNA for the CDR3: TGTGCCACCAGCAGAGTTCCCCCGACCCGGGCAGACGGAAACACCATATATTTT. It codes for CATSRVPPTRADGNTIYF.

The chain combines TRBV27 with TRBJ2-1; D possibly corresponds to TRBD2 (6 bases). The V end was cut by 1 base, the J end by 3 bases, with 13 bases between. The CDR3 is made up of 16 amino acids. Looked up from germline, CDR1 is MNHEY and CDR2 is SMNVEV (reference sequence). The CDR3 nucleotides are TGTGCCAGCAGTTTATTGGGCCTAGCGCACTACAATGAGCAGTTCTTC. It specifies CASSLLGLAHYNEQFF.

The chain has TRBV19 and TRBJ1-5; no clear D. V gave up 6 bases and J gave up 2 bases, with 14 bases separating them. The germline CDR1 and CDR2 sequences are LNHDA and SQIVND (reference sequence). CDR3 size: 15 residues. CDR3: CASRSRHSGNQPQHF. The CDR3 region has the DNA TGTGCCAGTAGGTCTAGGCATTCTGGCAATCAGCCCCAGCATTTT.

The gene calls are TRBV5-1 and TRBJ2-3; D is possibly TRBD1 (5 bases). Trimming removed 5 bases at V and 0 bases at J, with 19 bases between. The CDR3 is 17 amino acids. CDR1 is SGHRS and CDR2 is YFSETQ in the germline V gene. The CDR3 nucleotides are TGCGCCAGCAGTGGGGTGGCGACAGTCACTAGCACAGATACGCAGTATTTT. Protein product: CASSGVATVTSTDTQYF.

J is TRBJ1-2 and V is TRBV30; D perhaps matches TRBD1 (6 bases). The CDR3 runs to 13 residues. Germline CDR1 and CDR2: GTSNPN and SVGIG (reference sequence). The V end lost 3 bases, the J end lost 4 bases, and 12 bases lay between the germline ends. This CDR3 reads CAWRDGGAYGYTF. Here the CDR3 DNA reads TGTGCCTGGAGAGATGGGGGCGCCTATGGCTACACCTTC. The full variable domain, completed using reference TRBV30 and TRBJ1-2, is SQTIHQWPATLVQPVGSPLSLECTVEGTSNPNLYWYRQAAGRGLQLLFYSVGIGQISSEVPQNLSASRPQDRQFILSSKKLLLSDSGFYLCAWRDGGAYGYTFGSGTRLTVV.

The chain employs TRBV4-2 and TRBJ1-2; 7 bases match TRBD1. The V gene's germline CDR1 is LGHNA and CDR2 YNFKEQ. The CDR3 has 15 amino acids. The trim removed 0 bases at V and 4 bases at J, leaving 5 bases unmatched. DNA for the CDR3: TGTGCCAGCAGCCAAGATCTGAAGGGGGCCTATGGCTACACCTTC. Encoded protein: CASSQDLKGAYGYTF.

The chain is built from TRBV24-1 and TRBJ2-2, with D unresolved. Germline CDR1 reads KGHDR; CDR2 reads SFDVKD. V lost 4 bases and J 5 bases, leaving 10 bases between the germline ends. CDR3 length equals 14 residues. CDR3 loop: CATSDTSRTGELFF. The CDR3 DNA reads as TGTGCCACCAGTGACACCTCCCGAACCGGGGAGCTGTTTTTT.

This sequence joins TRBV12-3 or TRBV12-4 and TRBJ2-3; unclear D gene. V dropped 3 bases and J dropped 7 bases, with 5 bases sitting between them. The CDR3 has 11 amino acids. The CDR3 is CASSFTNTQYF. In DNA form, the CDR3 reads TGTGCCAGCAGTTTTACGAATACGCAGTATTTT.

This clone was seen just once. Other nucleotide sequences from this sample produce the same CDR3. The genes are TRBV20-1 and TRBJ2-5, with D hard to call. Deletions cut 3 bases from V and 1 base from J, with 3 bases between. This CDR3 has 11 amino acids. The germline CDR1 and CDR2 sequences are DFQATT and SNEGSKA (reference sequence). This chain's CDR3 is CSARPQETQYF. The CDR3 DNA sequence: TGCAGTGCTAGGCCCCAAGAGACCCAGTACTTC.

This clone was observed a handful of times. The rearrangement joins TRBV30 to TRBJ1-2, with TRBD1 identical over 9 bases. V shed 8 bases, J shed 8 bases, and the junction held 6 bases outside the gene matches. The germline V gene has CDR1 GTSNPN and CDR2 SVGIG (reference sequence). The CDR3 covers 11 residues. CDR3 DNA sequence: TGTGCCGTGCAACAGGGGGCGGGCTACACCTTC. As protein: CAVQQGAGYTF.

The genes are TRBV28 and TRBJ2-7, with D possibly called TRBD1 or TRBD2 (5 bases each). The CDR3 totals 15 residues. The ends were cut back, 7 bases at V and 4 bases at J, with 20 bases in the middle. The V gene's germline CDR1 is MDHEN and CDR2 SYDVKM. The CDR3 DNA follows: TGTGCCAGCAATCGGGGACCCACAACGAGTTACGAGCAGTACTTC. Amino acids: CASNRGPTTSYEQYF.

This clone appeared a single time. This sequence joins TRBV30 and TRBJ2-2, with D perhaps matching TRBD1 (5 bases). The CDR3 contains 12 residues. V was trimmed by 3 bases and J by 5 bases, leaving 7 bases between them. The germline V gene encodes CDR1 GTSNPN and CDR2 SVGIG (reference sequence). In DNA, the CDR3 is TGTGCCTGGAGCAGGGTTACCGGGGAGCTGTTTTTT. It codes for CAWSRVTGELFF. Supplemented by reference TRBV30 and TRBJ2-2, the full variable domain reads SQTIHQWPATLVQPVGSPLSLECTVEGTSNPNLYWYRQAAGRGLQLLFYSVGIGQISSEVPQNLSASRPQDRQFILSSKKLLLSDSGFYLCAWSRVTGELFFGEGSRLTVL.